These 31 T cell receptor beta chains came from one sample sequenced in a study of blood T cells in healthy people across ages. A second roughly 7 to 11 cycle PCR used barcoded and J-beta primers. TCRdb reprocessed the 5' RACE reads via MiXCR and lists one record per CDR3 protein. This table has 550,000 to 600,000 distinct CDR3 sequences, roughly 48% appearing once. Sequencing used blood. The receptors were sampled from a man older than 75 in good health.

J is TRBJ2-1 and V is TRBV3-1, with 11 positions matching TRBD2. Trimming cost V 1 base and J 1 base; bases outside gene matches: 0. This CDR3 has 16 amino acids. CDR1 is LGHDT, CDR2 YNNKEL, per germline (reference sequence). CDR3 amino acids: CASSQASGGSYNEQFF. CDR3 in DNA: TGTGCCAGCAGCCAAGCTAGCGGGGGGTCCTACAATGAGCAGTTCTTC.

In its sample, this clonotype was seen a few times. J is TRBJ2-5 and V is TRBV29-1, with 7 nucleotides matching TRBD2. Matching the DNA end better, TRBJ2-7 makes the J call doubtful. Germline CDR1 is SQVTM and CDR2 is ANQGSEA. The CDR3 runs to 14 residues. CDR3 region: CSVGSGGRRDEQYF. CDR3 sequence (DNA): TGCAGCGTTGGTTCGGGGGGACGCCGAGACGAGCAGTACTTC.

This clonotype was seen at least ten times. This rearrangement joins TRBV6-6 to TRBJ2-5; D assignment may be TRBD1 or TRBD2 (5 bases each). CDR3 size: 16 residues. From germline, CDR1 is MNHNY and CDR2 SVGAGI (reference sequence). The germline V and J ends were trimmed by 6 bases and 4 bases, with 21 bases remaining between them. CDR3 coding DNA: TGTGCCAGCAGAGGAACCGGGACCCCAGAGGGAGAGACCCAGTACTTC. It specifies CASRGTGTPEGETQYF.

The chain links TRBV10-2 to TRBJ1-5; D might be TRBD1 (6 bases). V was shortened by 3 bases and J by 4 bases, with 13 bases between the two germline ends. There are 15 residues in the CDR3. Germline CDR1 reads WSHSY; CDR2 reads SAAADI. CDR3 region: CASSDRGSGNQPQHF. CDR3 nucleotides: TGCGCCAGCAGTGACAGGGGATCCGGGAATCAGCCCCAGCATTTT.

The chain is built from TRBV10-1 and TRBJ2-5; perhaps TRBD2 as D (6 bases). Germline CDR1 reads WNHNN; CDR2 reads SYGVQD (reference sequence). This CDR3 has 15 residues. V gave up 0 bases and J gave up 1 base, with 9 bases separating them. CDR3 region: CASSESAGFQETQYF. The CDR3 DNA follows: TGCGCCAGCAGTGAGTCGGCGGGGTTCCAAGAGACCCAGTACTTC.

V usage is TRBV6-2 or TRBV6-3 and J usage is TRBJ1-4; D is ambiguous. Germline V gene sequence: CDR1 MNHEY, CDR2 SVGEGT. CDR3 length equals 15 residues. The V and J ends lost 6 bases and 8 bases respectively, with 19 bases between them. The CDR3 DNA is TGTGCCAGCAGCCACGGCGGCGCTAGACTCGAAAAACTGTTTTTT. Amino acid sequence: CASSHGGARLEKLFF.

At least ten counts were recorded for this clonotype. This sequence joins TRBV15 and TRBJ1-1, with 8 bases lining up with TRBD1. This CDR3 has 16 residues. Germline loops: CDR1 LNHNV, CDR2 YYDKDF (reference sequence). Losses at the gene ends were 3 bases for V and 1 base for J; bases not matched to a gene: 7. The CDR3 spells CATSRGDRRRNTEAFF. CDR3 sequence (DNA): TGTGCCACCAGCAGGGGGGACAGGAGAAGGAACACTGAAGCTTTCTTT.

Details on this clonotype: With a much larger clone just one base away, this may be a read error. The V and J genes are TRBV29-1 and TRBJ2-1; D gene uncertain. Trimming removed 3 bases at V and 6 bases at J, with 6 bases between. Germline V gene sequence: CDR1 SQVTM, CDR2 ANQGSEA. This CDR3 comprises 11 residues. Written as DNA, the CDR3 is TGCAGCGTTGATAACCCCAATGAGCAGTTCTTC. It encodes CSVDNPNEQFF.

The chain joins TRBV20-1 to TRBJ2-1; a possible D gene is TRBD1 (7 bases). The J call is doubtful: the DNA matches TRBJ2-7 better. This CDR3 region has 15 residues. Looked up from germline, CDR1 is DFQATT and CDR2 is SNEGSKA (reference sequence). The CDR3 DNA reads TGCAGTGCTAGAGAGGGGAGGACAGGCTACAATGAGCAGTACTTC. It specifies CSAREGRTGYNEQYF.

DNA for the CDR3: TGCGCCAGCAGCCAAGGTAGCGTGACGAACACCGGGGAGCTGTTTTTT. Protein sequence: CASSQGSVTNTGELFF. The chain uses TRBV4-1 and TRBJ2-2; tentatively, D is TRBD2 (5 bases). V was trimmed by 1 base and J by 0 bases, leaving 9 bases between them. The CDR3 has 16 amino acids. The germline CDR1 and CDR2 sequences are MGHRA and YSYEKL.

In this sample, this clonotype turned up a few times. V and J are TRBV20-1 and TRBJ1-2; D is unresolved. There are 14 residues in the CDR3. Trimming removed 3 bases at V and 8 bases at J, with 19 bases between. Germline-derived CDR1 and CDR2 are DFQATT and SNEGSKA (reference sequence). The CDR3 reads CSARRSSGSAGYTF. The CDR3 DNA is TGCAGTGCTAGGAGGTCGTCGGGGTCGGCGGGCTACACCTTC.

V usage is TRBV7-2 and J usage is TRBJ2-3; 9 nucleotides align to TRBD1. The CDR3 consists of 16 residues. Germline trimming cut 5 bases from V and 1 base from J; bases unmatched to any gene: 7. Per germline, CDR1 SGHTA and CDR2 FQGNSA. The CDR3 region is CASSPNTGGGTDTQYF. CDR3 bases: TGTGCCAGCAGCCCCAACACAGGGGGCGGCACAGATACGCAGTATTTT.

A word on this clonotype: A much larger clonotype is one base distant, so this may be a read error. This chain connects TRBV6-6 to TRBJ1-2; maybe TRBD1 (5 bases). CDR3 length equals 17 residues. Trimming stripped 7 bases from V and 4 bases from J, with 25 bases between. Germline V gives CDR1 MNHNY, CDR2 SVGAGI (reference sequence). In nucleotides, the CDR3 is TGTGCCAGCAACCCACGGCAGGGAAGTTTTGCGGGCTATGGCTACACCTTC. Protein: CASNPRQGSFAGYGYTF.

The chain uses TRBV5-1 and TRBJ1-1; TRBD1 is a possible D gene (6 bases). The V gene's germline CDR1 is SGHRS and CDR2 YFSETQ. Trimming stripped 4 bases from V and 7 bases from J, with 11 bases between. The CDR3 consists of 12 residues. The CDR3 region has the DNA TGCGCCAGCAGCATTACAGGGAGTGAAGCTTTCTTT. Its protein product is CASSITGSEAFF.

This clonotype has just a few counts. The rearrangement links TRBV6-6 to TRBJ1-6, with D perhaps TRBD1 (6 bases). The germline V gene has CDR1 MNHNY and CDR2 SVGAGI (reference sequence). Trimming took 6 bases from V and 4 from J, leaving 16 bases between them. The CDR3 consists of 16 residues. The CDR3 sequence is CASSPNQGQYNSPLHF. CDR3 DNA sequence: TGTGCCAGCAGCCCAAATCAGGGGCAGTATAATTCACCCCTCCACTTT.

The gene calls are TRBV6-2 or TRBV6-3 and TRBJ2-3; tentative D call: TRBD1 (5 bases). Trimming shortened V by 7 bases and J by 4 bases, and 15 bases separated the two germline ends. The germline gives CDR1 MNHEY, CDR2 SVGEGT. This CDR3 is built from 14 residues. The CDR3 loop reads CASTRTLGADTQYF. DNA for the CDR3: TGTGCCAGCACTAGGACACTGGGCGCAGATACGCAGTATTTT.

This clonotype was seen ten or more times. The chain is built from TRBV6-5 and TRBJ1-2; maybe TRBD1 (5 bases). Trimming took 4 bases from V and 3 from J, leaving 6 bases between them. Germline V gene data show CDR1 as MNHEY and CDR2 as SVGAGI. This CDR3 contains 12 residues. CDR3 region: CASSWGDYGYTF. The CDR3 bases are TGTGCCAGCAGTTGGGGGGACTATGGCTACACCTTC.

The chain links TRBV7-2 to TRBJ2-7; tentative D call: TRBD1 (5 bases). The CDR3 length is 14 residues. Germline V CDR1 and CDR2: SGHTA, FQGNSA. Trimming took off 7 bases at V and 0 bases at J, with 13 bases between the two ends. The CDR3 DNA is TGTGCCAGCACCAAAGGGGCAAGCTCCTACGAGCAGTACTTC. Translating it yields CASTKGASSYEQYF.

This chain uses TRBV6-2 or TRBV6-3 with TRBJ2-1; 11 bases line up with TRBD2. The V segment lost 7 bases and the J segment 5 bases; nucleotides outside the gene matches: 7. Germline V gene sequence: CDR1 MNHEY, CDR2 SVGEGT. The CDR3 has 15 amino acids. CDR3 bases: TGTGCCAGCATTTATAGCGGGGGGGCCAACAATGAGCAGTTCTTC. Translated, it gives CASIYSGGANNEQFF.

The chain joins TRBV5-5 to TRBJ2-7; the D call may be TRBD1 or TRBD2 (5 bases each). Germline assignment: CDR1 SGHKS and CDR2 YYEKEE (reference sequence). Trimming took 4 bases from V and 1 from J, leaving 18 bases between them. The CDR3 length is 16 residues. CDR3 DNA sequence: TGTGCCAGCAGCCCGATAGCCGGGACGTTTTCCTACGAGCAGTACTTC. Protein sequence: CASSPIAGTFSYEQYF.

V usage is TRBV10-3 and J usage is TRBJ2-5, with TRBD2 as a possible D gene (5 bases). The germline V gene encodes CDR1 ENHRY and CDR2 SYGVKD. The CDR3 runs to 13 residues. Trimming removed 10 bases at V and 7 bases at J, with 19 bases between. CDR3 residues: CATGASGWGTQYF. CDR3 DNA sequence: TGTGCCACTGGAGCCTCGGGGTGGGGGACCCAGTACTTC.

This clonotype has a handful of counts. The chain uses TRBV7-3 and TRBJ2-1; 10 bases agree with TRBD1. Germline V lookup: CDR1 SGHTA, CDR2 FQGTGA. This CDR3 has 17 residues. With V trimmed by 0 bases and J by 4 bases, 6 bases remained unmatched. CDR3 in amino acids: CASSLTGGGQGYNEQFF. CDR3 nucleotides: TGTGCCAGCAGCTTAACGGGAGGGGGACAGGGGTACAATGAGCAGTTCTTC.

This clonotype was observed many times. The chain combines TRBV6-5 with TRBJ2-7; D is possibly TRBD1 (6 bases). Germline CDR1 MNHEY, CDR2 SVGAGI. V dropped 2 bases and J dropped 3 bases, with 8 bases sitting between them. CDR3 size: 13 residues. The CDR3, as DNA: TGTGCCAGCAGTTACGAAGGGGGCTACGAGCAGTACTTC. Translating it yields CASSYEGGYEQYF.

CDR3 DNA sequence: TGTGCCAGCAGCAGGGACACCTACTCCTACAATGAGCAGTTCTTC. This translates into CASSRDTYSYNEQFF. The chain links TRBV7-9 to TRBJ2-1; possibly TRBD1 for D (6 bases). Trimming took off 5 bases at V and 0 bases at J, with 11 bases between the two ends. CDR1 and CDR2 from the germline V gene are SEHNR and FQNEAQ (reference sequence). This CDR3 spans 15 amino acids. The full variable domain, its missing parts supplied by reference TRBV7-9 and TRBJ2-1, is DTGVSQNPRHKITKRGQNVTFRCDPISEHNRLYWYRQTLGQGPEFLTYFQNEAQLEKSRLLSDRFSAERPKGSFSTLEIQRTEQGDSAMYLCASSRDTYSYNEQFFGPGTRLTVL.

Of note for this clonotype: A junction boundary mismatches the germline segment, possibly from a read error. The chain joins TRBV4-2 to TRBJ2-3; TRBD2 matches at 7 bases. The CDR3 has 16 amino acids. Germline CDR1 is LGHNA and CDR2 is YNFKEQ. The chain's CDR3 is CASSQELALGTDTQYF. In DNA form, the CDR3 reads TGCGCCAGCAGCCAGGAACTAGCGCTAGGCACAGATACGCAGTATTTT.

This clonotype appeared a single time. The CDR3 loop reads CAISDGPRVHEQYF. CDR3 nucleotides: TGTGCCATCAGTGATGGTCCCAGGGTTCACGAGCAGTACTTC. The J gene is TRBJ2-7, the V gene TRBV10-3, with D maybe TRBD1 (5 bases). CDR1 is ENHRY, CDR2 SYGVKD, per germline. V was cut by 3 bases and J by 5 bases, with 14 bases left in between. The CDR3 is made up of 14 amino acids.

The rearrangement joins TRBV20-1 to TRBJ2-1; unclear D gene. The CDR3 extends over 14 amino acids. Germline loops: CDR1 DFQATT, CDR2 SNEGSKA (reference sequence). V lost 3 bases to trimming and J lost 7 bases, with 16 bases between them. The CDR3 region has the DNA TGCAGTGCTAGTTTGGCACTTAAGGCGAATGAGCAGTTCTTC. It codes for CSASLALKANEQFF.

This clonotype was counted between two and nine times. The rearrangement links TRBV7-9 to TRBJ2-1, with 10 bases lining up with TRBD2. Germline V gene lookup returns CDR1 SEHNR and CDR2 FQNEAQ (reference sequence). The length of the CDR3 is 15 residues. V lost 2 bases to trimming and J lost 8 bases; unmatched junction nucleotides: 6. The CDR3 nucleotides read TGTGCCAGCAGCTTAACCCTAGCGGGAGACGATGAGCAGTTCTTC. Translating it yields CASSLTLAGDDEQFF. The whole variable domain, filled in from reference TRBV7-9 and TRBJ2-1, reads DTGVSQNPRHKITKRGQNVTFRCDPISEHNRLYWYRQTLGQGPEFLTYFQNEAQLEKSRLLSDRFSAERPKGSFSTLEIQRTEQGDSAMYLCASSLTLAGDDEQFFGPGTRLTVL.

The chain employs TRBV6-2 or TRBV6-3 and TRBJ2-1, with a tentative D call TRBD1 (6 bases). Germline lookup yields CDR1 MNHEY and CDR2 SVGEGT. This CDR3 has 15 amino acids. Trimming shortened V by 4 bases and J by 4 bases, and 14 bases separated the two germline ends. The chain's CDR3 is CASSSLQGGYNEQFF. CDR3 DNA: TGTGCCAGCAGTTCTTTACAGGGTGGGTACAATGAGCAGTTCTTC.

Remarks on this clonotype: A much bigger clone sits one base away, suggesting this may be a read error. CDR3 loop: CASRPGQGLITNTQYF. The CDR3, as DNA: TGTGCCAGCAGACCCGGACAGGGCTTAATCACAAACACGCAGTATTTT. The rearrangement links TRBV6-5 to TRBJ2-3; TRBD1 aligns across 8 bases. The J segment lost 9 bases and the V segment lost 6 bases, leaving 17 bases of the junction unmatched. This CDR3 region has 16 residues. Germline V gene lookup returns CDR1 MNHEY and CDR2 SVGAGI.

In its sample, this clonotype was seen a few times. The chain recombines TRBV3-1 with TRBJ2-7, with TRBD2 matching over 8 bases. The CDR3 runs to 16 residues. Germline V gives CDR1 LGHDT, CDR2 YNNKEL (reference sequence). Trimming cost V 0 bases and J 6 bases; bases outside gene matches: 10. In DNA form, the CDR3 reads TGTGCCAGCAGCCAAGATGGTAGCGGGGCGACCTCCGAGCAGTACTTC. Translated, it gives CASSQDGSGATSEQYF.